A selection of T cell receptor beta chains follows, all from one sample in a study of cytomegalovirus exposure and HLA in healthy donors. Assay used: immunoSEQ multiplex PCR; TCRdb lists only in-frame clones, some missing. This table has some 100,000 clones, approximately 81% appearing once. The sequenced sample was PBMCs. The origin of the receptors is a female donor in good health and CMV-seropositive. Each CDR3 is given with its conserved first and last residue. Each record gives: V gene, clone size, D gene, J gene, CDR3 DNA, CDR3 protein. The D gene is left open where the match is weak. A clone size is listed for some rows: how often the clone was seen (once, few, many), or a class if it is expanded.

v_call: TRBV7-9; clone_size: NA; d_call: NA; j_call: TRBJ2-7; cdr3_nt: TGTTCCAGCAGCTTCTCAACTTTAGAGCAGTACTTC; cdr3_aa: CSSSFSTLEQYF
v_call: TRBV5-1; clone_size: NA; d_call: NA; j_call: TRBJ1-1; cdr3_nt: TGCGCCAGCAGCTTGGTCCGGGGGGCGAACACTGAAGCTTTCTTT; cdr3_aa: CASSLVRGANTEAFF
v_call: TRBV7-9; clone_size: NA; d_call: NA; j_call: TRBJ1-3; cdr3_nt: TGTGCCAGCAGTTTTCCCCAGGGTAACTCTGGAAACACCATATATTTT; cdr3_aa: CASSFPQGNSGNTIYF
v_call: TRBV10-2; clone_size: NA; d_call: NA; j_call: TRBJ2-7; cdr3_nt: TGCGCCAGCAGTTTAAGCGGGGACATTTCCTACGAGCAGTACTTC; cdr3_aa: CASSLSGDISYEQYF
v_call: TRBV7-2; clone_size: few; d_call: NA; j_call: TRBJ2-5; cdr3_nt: TGTGCCAGCAGCTTAGCGCGGCAGCTCCAAGAGACCCAGTACTTC; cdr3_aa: CASSLARQLQETQYF
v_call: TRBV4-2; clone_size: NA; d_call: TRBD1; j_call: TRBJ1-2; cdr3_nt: TGTGCCAGCAGCCAAGATTGGGACAGGGGGCGTGAAGGCTACACCTTC; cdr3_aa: CASSQDWDRGREGYTF
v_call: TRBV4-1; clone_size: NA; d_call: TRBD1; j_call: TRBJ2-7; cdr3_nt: TGCGCCAGCAGGTTGGGACAGGGGGCGATTGAGCAGTACTTC; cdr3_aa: CASRLGQGAIEQYF
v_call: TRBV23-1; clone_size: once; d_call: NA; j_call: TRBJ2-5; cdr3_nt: TGCGCCAGCAGGGGGGCGATGTATCATGAGACCCAGTACTTC; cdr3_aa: CASRGAMYHETQYF
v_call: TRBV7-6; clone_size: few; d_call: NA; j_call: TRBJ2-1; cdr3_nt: TGTGCCAGCAGCCCCCTAGGGGGGGCCATTGAGCAGTTCTTC; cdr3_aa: CASSPLGGAIEQFF
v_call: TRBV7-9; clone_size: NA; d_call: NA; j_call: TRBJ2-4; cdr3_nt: TGTGCCAGCAGCTTATCCTCCCCCCGTCAGTACTTC; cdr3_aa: CASSLSSPRQYF
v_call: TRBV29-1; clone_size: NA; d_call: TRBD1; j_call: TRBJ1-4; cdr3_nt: TGCAGCGTTAAATACAGGGGGGGGGAAAAACTGTTTTTT; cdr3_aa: CSVKYRGGEKLFF
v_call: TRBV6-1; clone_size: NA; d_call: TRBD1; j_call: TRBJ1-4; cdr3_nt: TGTGCCAGCAGTGGGGAACAGGGGGAAAAACTGTTTTTT; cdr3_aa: CASSGEQGEKLFF
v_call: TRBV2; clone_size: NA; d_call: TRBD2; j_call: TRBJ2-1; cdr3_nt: TGTGCCAGCAGTGAAATCTCTAGCGGGGGAGGGGGTGAGCAGTTCTTC; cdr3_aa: CASSEISSGGGGEQFF
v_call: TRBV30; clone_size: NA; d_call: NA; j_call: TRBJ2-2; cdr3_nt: TGTGCCTGGAGTAGGGATTTAGCGGCGAACACCGGGGAGCTGTTTTTT; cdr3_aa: CAWSRDLAANTGELFF
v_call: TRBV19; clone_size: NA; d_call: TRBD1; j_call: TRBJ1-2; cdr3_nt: TGTGCCAGTAGTTCGGGACAGCCCCCCTACGACTACACCTTC; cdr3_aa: CASSSGQPPYDYTF
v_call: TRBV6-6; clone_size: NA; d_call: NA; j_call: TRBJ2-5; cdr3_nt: TGTGCCAGCACCCCGCCGGGATCGAAACAAGAGACCCAGTACTTC; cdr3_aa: CASTPPGSKQETQYF
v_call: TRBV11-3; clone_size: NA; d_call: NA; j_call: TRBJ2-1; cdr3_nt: TGTGCCAGCAGCTTGAGAGTAGGGGGAAATGAGCAGTTCTTC; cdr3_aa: CASSLRVGGNEQFF
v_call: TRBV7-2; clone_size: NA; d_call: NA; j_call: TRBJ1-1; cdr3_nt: TGTGCCAGCAGCTTAGACAGGGTGGCCACTGAAGCTTTCTTT; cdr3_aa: CASSLDRVATEAFF
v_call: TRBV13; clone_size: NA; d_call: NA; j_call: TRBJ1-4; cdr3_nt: TGTGCCAGCAGCTTAGGCCGCGGGGGGAATAATGAAAAACTGTTTTTT; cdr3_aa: CASSLGRGGNNEKLFF
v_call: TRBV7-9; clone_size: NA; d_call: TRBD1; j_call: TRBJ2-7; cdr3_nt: TGTGCCAGCAGGCAGGGGGTATACGAGCAGTACTTC; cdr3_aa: CASRQGVYEQYF
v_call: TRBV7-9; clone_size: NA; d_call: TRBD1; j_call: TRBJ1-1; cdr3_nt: TGTTCCAGCAGCCAACAGGGGGCCTCTGAAGCTTTCTTT; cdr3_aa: CSSSQQGASEAFF
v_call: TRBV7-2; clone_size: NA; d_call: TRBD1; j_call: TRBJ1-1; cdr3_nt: TGTGCCAGCAGCTTAGCTCAGGGGGTTACTGAAGCTTTCTTT; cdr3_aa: CASSLAQGVTEAFF
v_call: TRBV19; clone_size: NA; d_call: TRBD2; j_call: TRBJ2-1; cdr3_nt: TGTGCCAGTAGTATAGATCTCTGGACTAGAGGCGACGATGAGCAGTTCTTC; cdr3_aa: CASSIDLWTRGDDEQFF
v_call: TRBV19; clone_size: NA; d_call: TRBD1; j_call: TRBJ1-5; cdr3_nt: TGTGCCAGTACGGAAGTAGACAGGGGATTAGGGCCCCAGCATTTT; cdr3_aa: CASTEVDRGLGPQHF
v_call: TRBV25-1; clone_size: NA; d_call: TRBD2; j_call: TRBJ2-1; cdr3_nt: TGTGCCAGCAGTCTACTAGCGGGGGCGAGTGAGCAGTTCTTC; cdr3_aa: CASSLLAGASEQFF
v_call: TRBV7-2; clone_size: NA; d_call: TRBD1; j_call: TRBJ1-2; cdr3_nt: TGTGCCAGCAGCCTTCGGGACAGCCGGCGCTACACCTTC; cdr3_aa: CASSLRDSRRYTF
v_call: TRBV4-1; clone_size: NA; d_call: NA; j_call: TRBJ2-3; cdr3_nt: TGCGCCAGCAGCCAAGAGGGACTCCCCACAGATACGCAGTATTTT; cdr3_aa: CASSQEGLPTDTQYF
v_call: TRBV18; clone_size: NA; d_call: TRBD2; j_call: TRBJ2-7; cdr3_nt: TGTGCCAGCTCACCCCTAGCGGGGAGTTCGGGAGAGCAGTACTTC; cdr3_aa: CASSPLAGSSGEQYF
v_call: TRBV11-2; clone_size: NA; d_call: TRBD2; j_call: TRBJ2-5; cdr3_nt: TGTGCCAGCAGCTCGGGGGGGTGGGCCCAGTACTTC; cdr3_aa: CASSSGGWAQYF
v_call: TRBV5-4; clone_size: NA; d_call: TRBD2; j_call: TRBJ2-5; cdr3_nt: TGTGCCAGCAGCTTAGTTCCGGGACTAGCGTCTCCAGAGACCCAGTACTTC; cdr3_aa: CASSLVPGLASPETQYF
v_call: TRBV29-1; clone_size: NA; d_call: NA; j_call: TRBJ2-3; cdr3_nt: TGCAGCGTTGAGAAAGGGACTGATACGCAGTATTTT; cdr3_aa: CSVEKGTDTQYF
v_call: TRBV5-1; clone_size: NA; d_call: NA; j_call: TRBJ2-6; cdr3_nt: TGCGCCAGCAGCTTGGGGGGGACTGGGGCCAACGGCCTGACTTTC; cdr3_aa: CASSLGGTGANGLTF
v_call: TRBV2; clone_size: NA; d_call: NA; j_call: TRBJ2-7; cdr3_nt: TGTGCCAGCAGTTGGACATCCTCCTACGAGCAGTACTTC; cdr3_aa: CASSWTSSYEQYF
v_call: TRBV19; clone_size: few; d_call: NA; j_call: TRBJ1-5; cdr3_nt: TGTGCCAGTAGAGCCGGGGTAAATAGCAATCAGCCCCAGCATTTT; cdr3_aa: CASRAGVNSNQPQHF
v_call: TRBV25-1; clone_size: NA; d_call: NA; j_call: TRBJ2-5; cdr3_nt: TGTGCCAGCAGTGATCCTCCGGAGACCCAGTACTTC; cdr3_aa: CASSDPPETQYF
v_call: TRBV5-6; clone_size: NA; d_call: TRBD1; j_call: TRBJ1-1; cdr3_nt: TGTGCCAGCAGCCAGGGACAGACTCCGGCTGAAGCTTTCTTT; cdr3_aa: CASSQGQTPAEAFF
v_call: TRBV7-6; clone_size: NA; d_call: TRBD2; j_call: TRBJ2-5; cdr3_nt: TGTGCCAGCAGCTGGAGCGGGGGGAGTGAGACCCAGTACTTC; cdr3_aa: CASSWSGGSETQYF
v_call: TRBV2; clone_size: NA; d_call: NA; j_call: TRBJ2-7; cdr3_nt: TGTGCCAGCGGTAGGAGGGGGGGGACCTCCTACGAGCAGTACTTC; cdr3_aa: CASGRRGGTSYEQYF
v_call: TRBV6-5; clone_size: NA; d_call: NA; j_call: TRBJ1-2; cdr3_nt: TGTGCCAGCGCCCCCGGGGTTCGGGTCTATGGCTACACCTTC; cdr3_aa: CASAPGVRVYGYTF
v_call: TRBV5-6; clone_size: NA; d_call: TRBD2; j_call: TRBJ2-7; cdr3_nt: TGTGCCAGCAGTTCCGGGACTACTAGGCAGTACTTC; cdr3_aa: CASSSGTTRQYF
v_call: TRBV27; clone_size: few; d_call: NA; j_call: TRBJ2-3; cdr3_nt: TGTGCCAGCAGTTTCGGGTTTACGCAGTATTTT; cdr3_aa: CASSFGFTQYF
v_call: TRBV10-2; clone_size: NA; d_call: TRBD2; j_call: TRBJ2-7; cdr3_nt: TGCGCCAGCAGTGAGCCCGCTGGCGGGAGGCTCGAGCAGTACTTC; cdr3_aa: CASSEPAGGRLEQYF
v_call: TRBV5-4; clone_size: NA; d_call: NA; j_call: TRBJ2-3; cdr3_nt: TGTGCCAGCAGCTTGGGGCAAGTTCAGGATACGCAGTATTTT; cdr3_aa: CASSLGQVQDTQYF
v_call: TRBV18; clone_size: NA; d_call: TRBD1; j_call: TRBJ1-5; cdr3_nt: TGTGCCAGCTCACCCACCTCGGTCTCGGGACAGGGAGGGGCTCAGCCCCAGCATTTT; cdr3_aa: CASSPTSVSGQGGAQPQHF
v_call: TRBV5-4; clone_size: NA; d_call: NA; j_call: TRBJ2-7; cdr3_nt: TGTGCCAGCAGCACCGCAGGGAGGTTCTACGAGCAGTACTTC; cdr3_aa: CASSTAGRFYEQYF
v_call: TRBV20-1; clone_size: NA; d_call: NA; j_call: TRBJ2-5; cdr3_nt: TGCAGTGCTAGACGGAGGGAGACCCAGTACTTC; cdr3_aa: CSARRRETQYF
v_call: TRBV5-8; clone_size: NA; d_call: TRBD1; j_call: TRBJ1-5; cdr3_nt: TGTGCCAGCAGGCCCGGGACAGTGTCCAATCAGCCCCAGCATTTT; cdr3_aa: CASRPGTVSNQPQHF
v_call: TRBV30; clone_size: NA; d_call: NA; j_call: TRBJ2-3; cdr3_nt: TGTGCCTGGAGTAGGGGTAGCACAGATACGCAGTATTTT; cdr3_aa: CAWSRGSTDTQYF
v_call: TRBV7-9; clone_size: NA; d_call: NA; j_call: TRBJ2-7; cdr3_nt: TGTTCCAGCAGCTTAGTCGGGCAGGGTTCATCCTACGAGCAGTACTTC; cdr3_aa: CSSSLVGQGSSYEQYF
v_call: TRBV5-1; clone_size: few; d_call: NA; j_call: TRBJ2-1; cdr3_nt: TGCGCCAGCAGGGGCGGGGTTGGCTACAATGAGCAGTTCTTC; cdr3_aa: CASRGGVGYNEQFF
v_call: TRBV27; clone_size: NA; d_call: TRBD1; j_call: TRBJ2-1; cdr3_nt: TGTGCCAGCAGTGTCACTGACAGGGGGCGAATTACCTACAATGAGCAGTTCTTC; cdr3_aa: CASSVTDRGRITYNEQFF
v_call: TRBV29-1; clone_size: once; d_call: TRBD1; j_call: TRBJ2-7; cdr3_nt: TGCAGCGTCGGGGGACAGGGGGGCCCCTACGAGCAGTACTTC; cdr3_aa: CSVGGQGGPYEQYF
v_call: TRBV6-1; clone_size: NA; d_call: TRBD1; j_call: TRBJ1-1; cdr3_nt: TGTGCCAGCAGTGAAGTGGGGACAGGGCCGAGAACTGAAGCTTTCTTT; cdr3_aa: CASSEVGTGPRTEAFF
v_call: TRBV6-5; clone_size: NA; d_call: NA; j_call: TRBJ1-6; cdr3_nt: TGTGCCAGCAGAGCCGGACTCTTTGATAATTCACCCCTCCACTTT; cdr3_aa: CASRAGLFDNSPLHF
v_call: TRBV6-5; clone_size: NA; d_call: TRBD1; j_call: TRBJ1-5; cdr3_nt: TGTGCCAGCAGTCCAGGACAGGTAAATCAGCCCCAGCATTTT; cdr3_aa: CASSPGQVNQPQHF
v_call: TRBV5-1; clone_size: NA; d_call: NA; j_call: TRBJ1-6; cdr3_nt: TGCGCCAGCAGCCCGGGCGGGTCGTACTCCTATAATTCACCCCTCCACTTT; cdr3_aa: CASSPGGSYSYNSPLHF
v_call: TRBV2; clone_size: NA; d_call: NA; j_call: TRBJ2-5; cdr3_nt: TGTGCCAGCAGGGAGGTAGAGACCCAGTACTTC; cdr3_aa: CASREVETQYF
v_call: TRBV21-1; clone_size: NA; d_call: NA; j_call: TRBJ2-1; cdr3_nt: TGTGCCAGCAGCAAAGGACTAGCGGGGTACAATGAGCAGTTCTTC; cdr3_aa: CASSKGLAGYNEQFF